A selection of T cell receptor beta chains follows, all from one sample in a study of blood T cell repertoires in COVID-19. Sequenced by immunoSEQ multiplex PCR; TCRdb stores in-frame clones only, minus some. Among hundreds of thousands of clones, 83% were seen once, and the ten largest hold 2.5% to 3%. Sequencing input: peripheral blood. These TCRs come from a middle-aged woman with active or convalescent COVID-19. Each CDR3 is given with its conserved first and last residue. A D gene is named only where the DNA matches it firmly. Only part of the rows carry a size: once, few, many, or a class if the clone is expanded.

D gene	V gene	clone size	J gene	CDR3 protein	CDR3 DNA
TRBD2	TRBV7-9	.	TRBJ2-1	CASSRAGSNNEQFF	TGTGCCAGCAGCCGAGCGGGATCTAACAATGAGCAGTTCTTC
.	TRBV7-6	.	TRBJ1-1	CASSLDLRISATEAFF	TGTGCCAGCAGCTTAGACCTGCGAATATCCGCTACCGAAGCTTTCTTT
TRBD1	TRBV30	.	TRBJ1-1	CAWRRRSTGVNTEAFF	TGTGCCTGGAGACGACGTAGTACAGGGGTGAACACTGAAGCTTTCTTT
TRBD2	TRBV7-8	.	TRBJ2-1	CASSSLGQRGLYNEQFF	TGTGCCAGCAGCTCTCTTGGCCAGCGGGGGCTCTACAATGAGCAGTTCTTC
.	TRBV6-6	few	TRBJ2-1	CASSMGGARIEQFF	TGTGCCAGCAGTATGGGGGGGGCGAGGATTGAGCAGTTCTTC
.	TRBV29-1	.	TRBJ2-1	CSVVGWQGPLNNEQFF	TGCAGCGTTGTAGGGTGGCAGGGGCCTCTGAACAATGAGCAGTTCTTC
TRBD1	TRBV7-3	.	TRBJ2-7	CASSPAGQGLYEQYF	TGTGCCAGCAGCCCGGCGGGACAGGGCCTTTACGAGCAGTACTTC
.	TRBV6-5	.	TRBJ2-6	CASTSSGANVLTF	TGTGCCAGCACCAGCTCTGGGGCCAACGTCCTGACTTTC
TRBD1	TRBV6-5	.	TRBJ2-7	CASSSGGQGNEQYF	TGTGCCAGCAGTAGCGGGGGACAGGGGAACGAGCAGTACTTC
.	TRBV6-6	.	TRBJ1-1	CASSSFRTEPEAFF	TGTGCCAGCAGCTCTTTCAGGACAGAGCCTGAGGCTTTCTTT
TRBD1	TRBV27	.	TRBJ1-6	CASRPDRGYNSPLHF	TGTGCCAGCAGACCGGACAGGGGTTATAATTCACCCCTCCACTTT
.	TRBV11-3	.	TRBJ1-1	CASSESGDTEAFF	TGTGCCAGCAGCGAGTCGGGGGACACTGAAGCTTTCTTT
TRBD1	TRBV19	.	TRBJ1-1	CASSIATGVWTEAFF	TGTGCCAGTAGTATAGCGACAGGGGTTTGGACTGAAGCTTTCTTT
TRBD1	TRBV27	.	TRBJ1-5	CASSTGAYEPQHF	TGTGCCAGCAGTACAGGGGCCTACGAGCCCCAGCATTTT
.	TRBV7-3	.	TRBJ2-3	CASSQSASTDTQYF	TGTGCCAGCAGCCAAAGCGCTAGCACAGATACGCAGTATTTT
.	TRBV2	.	TRBJ1-1	CASSEEPGLNTEAFF	TGTGCCAGCAGTGAAGAACCAGGGCTGAACACTGAAGCTTTCTTT
TRBD2	TRBV5-1	.	TRBJ2-3	CASSSKLAASTDTQYF	TGCGCCAGCAGCTCCAAACTAGCGGCTAGCACAGATACGCAGTATTTT
.	TRBV7-8	.	TRBJ2-7	CASSLAAGRAYEQYF	TGTGCCAGCAGCTTAGCGGCAGGTCGTGCCTACGAGCAGTACTTC
.	TRBV11-3	.	TRBJ1-3	CAGGENGGNTIYF	TGTGCCGGAGGAGAGAACGGTGGAAACACCATATATTTT
.	TRBV20-1	.	TRBJ1-2	CSKGLPGGYTF	TGCAGCAAGGGACTGCCGGGTGGCTACACCTTC
.	TRBV9	.	TRBJ1-5	CASSQDEGQPQHF	TGTGCCAGCAGCCAGGACGAGGGTCAGCCCCAGCATTTT
TRBD1	TRBV24-1	.	TRBJ1-1	CATAGQGATEAFF	TGTGCCACCGCAGGACAGGGGGCCACTGAAGCTTTCTTT
.	TRBV9	few	TRBJ1-1	CASSVNMNTEAFF	TGTGCCAGCAGCGTAAATATGAACACTGAAGCTTTCTTT
TRBD1	TRBV4-2	.	TRBJ1-3	CASRANDRAGNTIYF	TGTGCCAGCAGGGCTAATGACAGGGCCGGAAACACCATATATTTT
.	TRBV9	.	TRBJ1-2	CASSVGGDGANYGYTF	TGTGCCAGCAGCGTAGGGGGGGATGGAGCTAACTATGGCTACACCTTC
.	TRBV30	.	TRBJ1-2	CAWIAGNNYGYTF	TGTGCCTGGATTGCGGGGAATAACTATGGCTACACCTTC
.	TRBV5-8	.	TRBJ1-1	CASSLRTVKNTEAFF	TGTGCCAGCAGCTTGCGGACAGTAAAGAACACTGAAGCTTTCTTT
TRBD2	TRBV27	.	TRBJ2-1	CASSFVRLGQGGWDEQFF	TGTGCCAGCAGTTTTGTTAGGCTTGGTCAGGGAGGGTGGGATGAGCAGTTCTTC
TRBD1	TRBV7-3	.	TRBJ2-2	CASSGQGRSGELFF	TGTGCCAGCAGCGGACAGGGTCGGTCCGGGGAGCTGTTTTTT
.	TRBV11-3	once	TRBJ2-7	CASSPEEGIYEQYF	TGTGCCAGCAGCCCGGAGGAAGGAATCTACGAGCAGTACTTC
.	TRBV12-3/TRBV12-4	.	TRBJ1-2	CASSWGGHYGYTF	TGTGCCAGCTCTTGGGGGGGTCACTATGGCTACACCTTC
.	TRBV7-9	.	TRBJ2-2	CASSRLRGGNTGELFF	TGTGCCAGCAGCCGTCTAAGGGGAGGTAACACCGGGGAGCTGTTTTTT
.	TRBV7-9	.	TRBJ1-4	CASSLVAGEGEKLFF	TGTGCCAGCAGCTTAGTGGCAGGGGAGGGGGAAAAACTGTTTTTT
.	TRBV4-3	.	TRBJ2-1	CASSQEPQAGQFF	TGCGCCAGCAGCCAAGAGCCCCAGGCGGGGCAGTTCTTC
TRBD2	TRBV2	.	TRBJ2-1	CASSAIAGDYNEQFF	TGTGCCAGCAGCGCTATAGCGGGGGACTACAATGAGCAGTTCTTC
.	TRBV5-1	.	TRBJ2-7	CASSLGQRDYEQYF	TGCGCCAGCAGCTTGGGGCAACGGGATTACGAGCAGTACTTC
TRBD1	TRBV7-9	.	TRBJ2-2	CASSLTLDRANTGELFF	TGTGCCAGCAGCTTAACCCTGGACAGGGCGAACACCGGGGAGCTGTTTTTT
TRBD1	TRBV11-3	.	TRBJ2-3	CASSFGGTGGSDTQYF	TGTGCCAGCAGCTTCGGCGGGACAGGGGGTTCAGATACGCAGTATTTT
TRBD1	TRBV19	.	TRBJ1-5	CASSMIGGQNNQPQHF	TGTGCCAGTAGTATGATCGGGGGACAGAATAATCAGCCCCAGCATTTT
.	TRBV27	.	TRBJ2-5	CASSWSGETQYF	TGTGCCAGCAGTTGGTCGGGAGAGACCCAGTACTTC
.	TRBV5-5	.	TRBJ1-5	CASSLAAGAYQPQHF	TGTGCCAGCAGCTTGGCGGCGGGGGCCTACCAGCCCCAGCATTTT
TRBD1	TRBV25-1	.	TRBJ1-3	CASSVVGDRERNTIYF	TGTGCCAGCAGTGTAGTAGGGGACAGGGAAAGAAACACCATATATTTT
TRBD2	TRBV6-4	.	TRBJ2-1	CASSGGGAYNEQFF	TGTGCCAGCAGTGGCGGGGGGGCCTACAATGAGCAGTTCTTC
.	TRBV2	.	TRBJ2-1	CASSDQLAGEQFF	TGTGCCAGCAGTGACCAGCTAGCTGGAGAGCAGTTCTTC
.	TRBV6-5	.	TRBJ2-3	CASRRETDTQYF	TGTGCCAGCCGCAGGGAAACAGATACGCAGTATTTT
.	TRBV11-2	.	TRBJ2-3	CASSLVAPGLSTDTQYF	TGTGCCAGCAGCTTAGTAGCCCCGGGACTTAGCACAGATACGCAGTATTTT
.	TRBV19	.	TRBJ2-1	CASSIRRGNEQFF	TGTGCCAGTAGTATTAGGAGGGGCAATGAGCAGTTCTTC
TRBD1	TRBV5-4	.	TRBJ1-2	CASSSSRTGGDYGYTF	TGTGCCAGCAGCTCGTCAAGGACAGGGGGGGACTATGGCTACACCTTC
.	TRBV24-1	.	TRBJ2-7	CATSDLNQGFEQYF	TGTGCCACCAGTGATTTGAACCAGGGCTTCGAGCAGTACTTC
TRBD2	TRBV30	.	TRBJ2-3	CAWSVSGLGRGGSTDTQYF	TGTGCCTGGAGTGTATCGGGACTAGGTCGGGGGGGTAGCACAGATACGCAGTATTTT
.	TRBV16	.	TRBJ2-7	CASSQWRTYEQYF	TGTGCCAGCAGCCAATGGAGGACCTACGAGCAGTACTTC
.	TRBV16	.	TRBJ1-2	CASSQTGYGYTF	TGTGCCAGCAGCCAAACAGGCTATGGCTACACCTTC
TRBD1	TRBV19	once	TRBJ1-5	CASSFRDRLNQPQHF	TGTGCCAGTAGTTTCCGGGACAGGCTCAATCAGCCCCAGCATTTT
.	TRBV10-3	.	TRBJ2-3	CAISESGSTDTQYF	TGTGCCATCAGTGAGTCGGGCAGCACAGATACGCAGTATTTT
.	TRBV6-5	.	TRBJ2-7	CASSYGQGSYEQYF	TGTGCCAGCAGTTACGGTCAGGGCTCCTACGAGCAGTACTTC
.	TRBV19	once	TRBJ1-2	CASSTAQAYTF	TGTGCCAGTAGTACCGCGCAGGCTTACACCTTC